This T cell receptor (beta chain) appears in the sequencing data of a study of CD8 T cells in acute hepatitis C reinfection. V lost 2 bases, J lost 5 bases, and 7 bases stayed unmatched. The CDR3 extends over 15 amino acids. CDR1 SGHVS and CDR2 FNYEAQ come from the germline V gene. Time point: naive CD8 control sorted from an acute-time-point sample. Study results and limitations: All groups preferentially used TRBV04 and TRBV06, which was not due to overrepresentation in the naive pool.

To note about this clone: As yet, its antigen is unknown.

Profiling relied on immunoSEQ multiplex PCR, and the TCRdb table lists in-frame clones only, not all of them. The repertoire consists of 38,000 or so clones, with 85% to 90% occurring once and the leading ten covering 0.5%. The origin of this receptor is a man aged 25-45 years with chronic hepatitis C. The chain employs TRBV7-6 and TRBJ2-7; 9 bases agree with TRBD2. The sequenced sample consisted of naive CD8+ T cells from PBMCs. Written as DNA, the CDR3 is TGTGCCAGCAGCTTATTAGCGGGAGTAGGTAACGAGCAGTACTTC. It yields the protein CASSLLAGVGNEQYF. The full variable domain, with the rest looked up from reference TRBV7-6 and TRBJ2-7, is GAGVSQSPRYKVTKRGQDVALRCDPISGHVSLYWYRQALGQGPEFLTYFNYEAQQDKSGLPNDRFSAERPEGSISTLTIQRTEQRDSAMYRCASSLLAGVGNEQYFGPGTRLTVT.